What follows are 10 T cell receptor beta chains derived from one specimen sequenced in a study of T cells after yellow fever vaccination. TCRdb reprocessed the 5' RACE reads via MiXCR and lists one record per CDR3 protein. The sample has over 130,000 distinct CDR3 sequences; 7.7% are singletons. The source was CD4+ T cells sorted from PBMCs, collected 5 days after the yellow fever booster vaccination. These TCRs come from a man younger than 40 who received the YFV17D yellow fever vaccine.

The genes are TRBV3-1 and TRBJ2-3; 10 bases are a match to TRBD2. CDR1 and CDR2 (germline): LGHDT, YNNKEL (reference sequence). CDR3 length equals 16 residues. J gave up 4 bases and V 2 bases, and 6 bases lay outside the gene matches. The CDR3 coding sequence is TGTGCCAGCAGCCAATTCCTAGCGGGAGTCGCAGATACGCAGTATTTT. The encoded protein is CASSQFLAGVADTQYF.

At least ten counts were recorded for this clonotype. J is TRBJ2-4 and V is TRBV20-1, with D tentatively TRBD2 (5 bases). This CDR3 comprises 14 residues. Trimming cost V 3 bases and J 0 bases, with 9 bases left between them. In germline, CDR1 is DFQATT, CDR2 SNEGSKA (reference sequence). CDR3 DNA: TGCAGTGCTAGGGACTCCCTAGCCAAAAACATTCAGTACTTC. Translating it yields CSARDSLAKNIQYF.

This clonotype has a count of ten or more. The CDR3: CATPLSGIPTGELFF. Here the CDR3 DNA reads TGCGCCACCCCCCTTAGCGGGATTCCCACCGGGGAGCTGTTTTTT. V gene TRBV5-1 combines with J gene TRBJ2-2; 8 bases match TRBD2. Germline lookup yields CDR1 SGHRS and CDR2 YFSETQ. The length of the CDR3 is 15 residues. V gave up 9 bases and J gave up 4 bases; unmatched junction bases: 11.

This clonotype was detected many times. The V gene is TRBV10-3, the J gene TRBJ2-7; 9 bases fit TRBD1. Germline lookup yields CDR1 ENHRY and CDR2 SYGVKD. V was pared by 0 bases and J by 3 bases, with 3 bases of the junction left unmatched. The CDR3 is 15 residues long. The CDR3 sequence is CAISESGGQGYEQYF. In DNA form, the CDR3 reads TGTGCCATCAGTGAGTCCGGGGGACAGGGCTACGAGCAGTACTTC.

This clonotype appeared many times. The chain is built from TRBV5-1 and TRBJ2-3; D possibly corresponds to TRBD1 (5 bases). From germline, CDR1 is SGHRS and CDR2 YFSETQ. The CDR3 totals 15 residues. V lost 7 bases to trimming and J lost 0 bases, with 15 bases between them. The CDR3 reads CASSIQDKSTDTQYF. The CDR3 coding sequence is TGCGCCAGCTCCATCCAGGACAAGAGCACAGATACGCAGTATTTT.

V usage is TRBV12-3 or TRBV12-4 and J usage is TRBJ1-3; the D gene is possibly TRBD1 (5 bases). V gave up 3 bases and J gave up 4 bases, with 7 bases separating them. CDR3 length: 13 residues. The CDR3 coding sequence is TGTGCCAGCAGTTTCGGGGCGGGAAACACCATATATTTT. Translated, it gives CASSFGAGNTIYF.

The chain links TRBV12-3 or TRBV12-4 to TRBJ2-5, with 16 bases fitting TRBD2. With V trimmed by 4 bases and J by 1 base, 6 bases remained unmatched. The CDR3 is made up of 18 amino acids. In DNA form, the CDR3 reads TGTGCCAGCAGTTCAGGGACTAGCGGGAGGGACCTCCAAGAGACCCAGTACTTC. This encodes CASSSGTSGRDLQETQYF.

This clonotype was detected many times. V gene TRBV6-2 or TRBV6-3 combines with J gene TRBJ2-3; D tentatively fits TRBD1 or TRBD2 (5 bases each). The V gene lost 8 bases and the J gene lost 5 bases, with 14 bases spanning the gap. The CDR3 has 13 residues. Germline V gene lookup returns CDR1 MNHEY and CDR2 SVGEGT. CDR3 nucleotides: TGTGCCAGCGCAGACAGCGGAGTAGATACGCAGTATTTT. It yields the protein CASADSGVDTQYF.

This clonotype came up many times. CDR3 coding DNA: TGTGCCAGCAGCTTGAAGGGACAGGGTACAGATACGCAGTATTTT. Amino acid sequence: CASSLKGQGTDTQYF. This chain connects TRBV5-6 to TRBJ2-3; 9 nucleotides align to TRBD1. The ends lost 1 base at V and 3 bases at J; junction bases unmatched: 3. CDR3 length: 15 residues. The germline V gene encodes CDR1 SGHDT and CDR2 YYEEEE.

This clonotype was seen more than once but under ten times. The rearrangement joins TRBV28 to TRBJ2-1, with 8 nucleotides matching TRBD2. J was trimmed by 2 bases and V by 3 bases; bases with no gene match: 12. CDR3 size: 18 residues. Germline V gene sequence: CDR1 MDHEN, CDR2 SYDVKM. The DNA for the CDR3 is TGTGCCAGCAGTTTTATCAGAGCGGGAGTTGGTCCCTACAATGAGCAGTTCTTC. Translated, it gives CASSFIRAGVGPYNEQFF.